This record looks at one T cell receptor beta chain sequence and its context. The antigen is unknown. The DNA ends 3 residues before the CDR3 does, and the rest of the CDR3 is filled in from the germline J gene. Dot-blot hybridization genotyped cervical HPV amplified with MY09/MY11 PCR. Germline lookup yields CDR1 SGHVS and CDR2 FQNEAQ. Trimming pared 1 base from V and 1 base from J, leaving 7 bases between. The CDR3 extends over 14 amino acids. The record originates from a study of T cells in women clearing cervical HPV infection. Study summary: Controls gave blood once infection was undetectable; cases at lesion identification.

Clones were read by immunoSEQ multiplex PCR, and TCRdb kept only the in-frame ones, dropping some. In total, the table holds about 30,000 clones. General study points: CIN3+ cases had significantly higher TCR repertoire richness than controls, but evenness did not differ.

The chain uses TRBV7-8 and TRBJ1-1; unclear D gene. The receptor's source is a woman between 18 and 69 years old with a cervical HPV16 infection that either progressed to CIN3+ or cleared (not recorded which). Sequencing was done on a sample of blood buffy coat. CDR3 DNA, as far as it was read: TGTGCCAGCAGCTTAGTTCAAGGGAACACTGAA. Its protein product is CASSLVQGNTE. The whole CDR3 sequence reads CASSLVQGNTEAFF.